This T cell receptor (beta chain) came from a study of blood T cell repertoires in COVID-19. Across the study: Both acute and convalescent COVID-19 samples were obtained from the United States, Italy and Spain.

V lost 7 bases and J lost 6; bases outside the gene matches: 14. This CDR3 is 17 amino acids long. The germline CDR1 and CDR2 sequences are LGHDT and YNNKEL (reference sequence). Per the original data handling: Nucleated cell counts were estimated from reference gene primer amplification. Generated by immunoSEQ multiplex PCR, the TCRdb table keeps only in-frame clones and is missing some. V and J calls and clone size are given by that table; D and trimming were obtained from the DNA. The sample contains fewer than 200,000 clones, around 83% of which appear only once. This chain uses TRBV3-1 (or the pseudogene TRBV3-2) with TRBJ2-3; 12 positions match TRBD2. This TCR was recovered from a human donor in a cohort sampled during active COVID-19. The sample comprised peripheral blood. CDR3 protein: CASIPWELAGGEDTQYF. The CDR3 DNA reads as TGTGCCAGCATCCCGTGGGAACTAGCGGGAGGTGAGGATACGCAGTATTTT.